This note documents a single T cell receptor beta chain sequence. What it recognizes is unknown. Time point: blood 2 weeks post-SBRT. Regarding treatment: 15 Gy SBRT to primary tumor, nephrectomy 4 weeks later. The tumor was a clear cell renal cell carcinoma. These data belong to a study of radiation and T cells in renal cell carcinoma. Study background: Nephrectomy followed 15 Gy stereotactic body radiation by 4 weeks.

Study results and limitations: No pretreatment tumor biopsies were available for baseline clonotypes.

V gave up 3 bases and J gave up 0 bases, with 9 bases separating them. CDR3 size: 15 residues. Germline CDR1 and CDR2: SGHTA and FQGNSA. TCRdb's table, derived via immunoSEQ multiplex PCR, lists solely in-frame clones and lacks some. Here the sample spans just over 150,000 clones, 80% to 90% being singletons. The receptor was isolated from a woman aged 50 to 65 with renal cell carcinoma. Sequences were derived from blood, sampled from a patient whose treatment included radiotherapy and nephrectomy. The rearrangement uses TRBV7-2 and TRBJ1-3; D unclear. CDR3 DNA: TGTGCCAGCAGCTTGGACGGTGGCTCTGGAAACACCATATATTTT. This codes for CASSLDGGSGNTIYF.